One and the same sample provided the 11 T cell receptor beta chains below, sequenced in a study of tumor and adjacent non-tumor tissue in lung cancer. A modified ARM-PCR protocol with three rounds of nested PCR amplified TCRbeta. TCRdb called the multiplex PCR reads again in MiXCR, with one record for every CDR3 protein. Of 110,000 or so distinct CDR3 sequences listed, 62% are singletons. The template was RNA from unsorted bulk tissue. More than 3 cm separated this lung sample from the edge of the tumor. Sample: distant non-tumor lung tissue. These receptors all stem from a man in his 60s with non-small cell lung cancer.

In this sample, this clonotype turned up many times. The chain combines TRBV6-5 with TRBJ1-4; D unclear. Trimming removed 5 bases from V and 8 bases from J, with 12 bases in between. Germline V CDR1 and CDR2: MNHEY, SVGAGI. There are 13 residues in the CDR3. CDR3 protein: CASSLRSGEKLFF. CDR3 bases: TGTGCCAGCAGTCTTAGGAGTGGGGAAAAACTGTTTTTT.

V is TRBV28 and J is TRBJ2-5, with 7 bases identical to TRBD1. Looked up from germline, CDR1 is MDHEN and CDR2 is SYDVKM. Trimming took 7 bases from V and 1 from J; bases not matched to a gene: 6. This CDR3 spans 14 amino acids. In DNA form, the CDR3 reads TGTGCCAGCACCGGACAGGCCGTCCAAGAGACCCAGTACTTC. Amino acids: CASTGQAVQETQYF.

The chain combines TRBV29-1 with TRBJ2-7, with 8 positions matching TRBD1. Germline CDR1 reads SQVTM; CDR2 reads ANQGSEA. This CDR3 spans 13 amino acids. CDR3 region: CTIRQGNSYEQYF. As DNA, the CDR3 is TGCACCATCCGACAGGGGAACTCCTACGAGCAGTACTTC.

This clonotype was observed at least ten times. This chain uses TRBV29-1 with TRBJ2-2; the match to TRBD1 covers 8 bases. The CDR3 spans 12 residues. CDR1 and CDR2 (germline): SQVTM, ANQGSEA. The V gene end was trimmed by 6 bases and the J gene end by 6 bases; junction bases not matched to a gene: 3. CDR3 in amino acids: CSVAGGPGELFF. The DNA for the CDR3 is TGCAGCGTCGCAGGGGGCCCCGGGGAGCTGTTTTTT.

Concerning this clonotype itself: A read error may be the cause here, since a much bigger clone is one base away. The CDR3 sequence is CASRRGGQNTEAFF. The DNA for the CDR3 is TGTGCCAGCAGGAGGGGCGGCCAGAACACTGAAGCTTTCTTT. The V gene is TRBV12-3 or TRBV12-4, the J gene TRBJ1-1; D possibly corresponds to TRBD1 (5 bases). This CDR3 spans 14 amino acids. The V gene lost 6 bases and the J gene lost 1 base, with 12 bases spanning the gap.

In this sample, this clonotype turned up many times. The chain uses TRBV4-1 and TRBJ2-5, with 12 bases identical to TRBD2. V was clipped by 0 bases and J by 7 bases; unmatched bases: 12. This CDR3 is built from 18 residues. Germline V lookup: CDR1 MGHRA, CDR2 YSYEKL. DNA for the CDR3: TGCGCCAGCAGCCAAGAGTTGTCTAGCGGGGGGGTATGGGGGACCCAGTACTTC. Residues: CASSQELSSGGVWGTQYF.

Comment on this clonotype: A junction end diverges from the germline sequence, so it may reflect a read error. This chain uses TRBV11-1 with TRBJ2-2; perhaps D is TRBD1 or TRBD2 (5 bases each). The length of the CDR3 is 12 residues. Germline V gives CDR1 SGHAT, CDR2 FQDESV (reference sequence). CDR3 sequence reads: CASRYSGGDLFF. The DNA for the CDR3 is TGTGCAAGCAGATACAGCGGTGGGGACCTGTTTTTT.

The CDR3 here is CSASAGTDYEQYF. CDR3 coding DNA: TGCAGCGCCTCCGCCGGGACAGACTACGAGCAGTACTTC. The chain joins TRBV29-1 to TRBJ2-7; 7 nucleotides line up with TRBD1. Germline values: CDR1 SQVTM, CDR2 ANQGSEA. This CDR3 contains 13 residues. Unmatched junction bases numbered 9, after V lost 7 bases and J lost 3 bases.

A word on this clonotype: No conserved phenylalanine or tryptophan ends this CDR3, so it is likely a read error. This chain joins TRBV23-1 and TRBJ2-1; TRBD1 is a possible D gene (7 bases). TRBV23-1 belongs to the ORF category, with a function that is uncertain. V shed 7 bases and J shed 6 bases, with 22 bases lying between them. CDR3 length equals 16 residues. CDR3 bases: TGCGCCAGCATCCTAGGAGGGACAGCTTTTTTCAATGAGCAGTTCTTA. Protein product: CASILGGTAFFNEQFL.

Turning to this clonotype: The CDR3 end shows no conserved phenylalanine or tryptophan, and so a read error is likely. The chain carries TRBV12-3 or TRBV12-4 and TRBJ2-7; maybe TRBD1 (6 bases). With 4 bases removed from V and 4 bases from J, the gap between germline ends came to 17 bases. The CDR3 spans 15 residues. The CDR3 DNA reads as TGTGCCAGCAGTTATTCGGACAGACCCGCATACGAGCAGTACTTA. Protein: CASSYSDRPAYEQYL.

Concerning this clonotype: The conserved phenylalanine or tryptophan normally closing the CDR3 is absent here, so this likely arose from a read error. The CDR3 spells CASSSGTSGCEQYL. The CDR3 DNA is TGTGCCAGCAGCTCCGGGACTAGCGGCTGCGAGCAGTACCTC. J is TRBJ2-7 and V is TRBV6-8; 11 bases map to TRBD2. CDR1 is MNHGY, CDR2 SAAAGT, per germline. The length of the CDR3 is 14 residues. The J segment lost 6 bases and the V segment lost 6 bases, leaving 7 bases of the junction unmatched.